This is a list of T cell receptor beta chains from one sample in a study of T cells in Graves' hyperthyroidism and ophthalmopathy. TCRdb re-called the multiplex PCR reads through MiXCR, storing one row per CDR3 protein. The sample contains about 420,000 distinct CDR3 sequences, roughly 13% of which appear only once. Input material: blood. The receptors were sampled from a woman aged 18-30 years with Graves' hyperthyroidism. The CDR3 runs from the conserved cysteine through the conserved F or W. A D gene is named only where the DNA matches it firmly. Not all rows give a size; the values are once, few, many and, for expanded clones, a class.

j_call | clone_size | d_call | v_call | cdr3_nt | cdr3_aa
TRBJ2-5 | many | TRBD2 | TRBV20-1 | TGCAGTGCTCCGGGACTAGCGGGAGTTGTTGCGGAGACCCAGTACTTC | CSAPGLAGVVAETQYF
TRBJ1-1 | many | NA | TRBV29-1 | TGCAGCGTTGAAAGACAATTGAACACTGAAGCTTTCTTT | CSVERQLNTEAFF
TRBJ1-1 | few | NA | TRBV7-3 | TGTGCCAGCAGCTCTACAGGGTACTCTGAAGCTTTCTTT | CASSSTGYSEAFF
TRBJ1-6 | many | NA | TRBV12-3/TRBV12-4 | TGTGCCAGCAGAGTAGACAGGCCGAATTCACCCCTCCACTTT | CASRVDRPNSPLHF
TRBJ1-2 | many | NA | TRBV7-2 | TGTGCCAGCAGCTTAGCCGAGGGTAACTATGGCTACACCTTC | CASSLAEGNYGYTF
TRBJ1-1 | many | NA | TRBV6-5 | TGTGCCAGCAGTTACTCCCTAGACGGGGATGAAGCTTTCTTT | CASSYSLDGDEAFF
TRBJ1-1 | many | NA | TRBV5-1 | TGCGCCAGCAGCTTGATTTTGGCCTTCCAAGGCGCTGAAGCTTTCTTT | CASSLILAFQGAEAFF
TRBJ2-1 | many | TRBD2 | TRBV27 | TGTGCCAGCAGTTTCAGTCTAGCGGCCTACAATGAGCAGTTCTTC | CASSFSLAAYNEQFF
TRBJ1-1 | many | NA | TRBV11-1 | TGTGCCAGCAGCTCCTTCGGCACGGGGATGAACACTGAAGCTTTCTTT | CASSSFGTGMNTEAFF
TRBJ2-5 | many | NA | TRBV29-1 | TGCAGCGCCGGGGAATCCGGGGATTACTTC | CSAGESGDYF
TRBJ1-4 | NA | NA | TRBV25-1 | TGTGCCAGCAGTGAAGGGCAGGGACGACTGTTTTTT | CASSEGQGRLFF
TRBJ2-3 | few | NA | TRBV7-7 | TGTGCTAGCAGCTTAGTCGTAATCAGGGGAGTTATCGCAGATACGCAGTATTTT | CASSLVVIRGVIADTQYF
TRBJ1-1 | few | NA | TRBV6-1 | TGTGCCGGCGACGCCACAGGACCCGGTGGCACTGAAGCTTTCTTT | CAGDATGPGGTEAFF
TRBJ2-7 | NA | NA | TRBV27 | TGTGCCAGCAGTACTACTAGAACCTACGAGCAGTACTTC | CASSTTRTYEQYF
TRBJ2-1 | many | TRBD2 | TRBV27 | TGTGCCAGCAGTTCCGCACTAGCGGGAACCTACAATGAGCAGTTCTTC | CASSSALAGTYNEQFF
TRBJ2-3 | NA | TRBD2 | TRBV9 | TGTGCCAGCAGCGTACGGACTAGCGGGAGGGCAGATACGCAGTATTTT | CASSVRTSGRADTQYF
TRBJ1-1 | few | TRBD1 | TRBV6-2/TRBV6-3 | TGTGCCAGCAGTTACTCGACAGGGTTGAACACTGAAGCTTTCTTT | CASSYSTGLNTEAFF
TRBJ2-6 | many | NA | TRBV12-3/TRBV12-4 | TGTGCCAGCAGTTTTCGCAGCTCTGGGGCCAACGTCCTGACTTTC | CASSFRSSGANVLTF
TRBJ2-7 | few | TRBD1 | TRBV5-1 | TGCGCCAGCAGGGAAACAGGGGGAAACGAGCAGTACTTC | CASRETGGNEQYF
TRBJ2-7 | few | TRBD2 | TRBV19 | TGTGCCAGTAGTATTAGTCTAGCGGGGATGTACGAGCAGTACTTC | CASSISLAGMYEQYF
TRBJ1-2 | NA | TRBD1 | TRBV11-2 | TGTGCCAGCAGCTCAGGGGGCGCAGGCTACACCTTC | CASSSGGAGYTF
TRBJ2-3 | many | NA | TRBV7-3 | TGTGCCAGCAGCTTAACGCTACCGGGACAGGGGGTGTCTAGCGGGAGTAGAGATACGCAGTATTTT | CASSLTLPGQGVSSGSRDTQYF
TRBJ2-1 | few | NA | TRBV28 | TGTGCCAGCACCTGGGGGAGCAATGAGCAGTTCTTC | CASTWGSNEQFF
TRBJ2-7 | NA | TRBD1 | TRBV20-1 | TGCAGTGCTAGAGGCAGGGGACAGTGGGTCTACGAGCAGTACTTC | CSARGRGQWVYEQYF
TRBJ1-6 | many | NA | TRBV3-1 | TGTGCCAGCAGCCAGGCCCTACAGGGTTTGGGGATTTCACCCCTCCACTTT | CASSQALQGLGISPLHF
TRBJ2-7 | many | TRBD1 | TRBV12-3/TRBV12-4 | TGTGCCAGCAGTTTCCACTCGACAGGGGGTTTCGGCTACGAGCAGTACTTC | CASSFHSTGGFGYEQYF
TRBJ2-2 | NA | NA | TRBV7-3 | TGTGCCAGCAGCTTCAGCGGGCTGAACACCGGGGAGCTGTTTTTT | CASSFSGLNTGELFF
TRBJ1-1 | many | NA | TRBV7-6 | TGTGCCAGCAGCCAGGGGTCAGGGGCGATACTTGAAGCTTTCTTT | CASSQGSGAILEAFF
TRBJ1-3 | many | TRBD1 | TRBV7-8 | TGTGCCAGCAGCCCCCGACAGGGTACTTCTGGAAACACCATATATTTT | CASSPRQGTSGNTIYF
TRBJ2-2 | once | NA | TRBV27 | TGTGCCAGCAGTTTCGGAGGGTACGGGGAGCTGTTTTTT | CASSFGGYGELFF
TRBJ2-3 | many | NA | TRBV28 | TGTGCCAGCAGTTCCCCAAGAATAGCAACTTTTAGCACAGATACGCAGTATTTT | CASSSPRIATFSTDTQYF
TRBJ2-5 | NA | TRBD2 | TRBV19 | TGTGCCAGTACAGCAGGGGGACTAGCGGGAGGGAGATCGGAGACCCAGTACTTC | CASTAGGLAGGRSETQYF
TRBJ2-1 | many | TRBD2 | TRBV30 | TGTGCCTGGAGTCCTCGACTAGCGGCCTACAATGAGCAGTTCTTC | CAWSPRLAAYNEQFF
TRBJ1-5 | many | NA | TRBV28 | TGTGCCAGCAGTACCGGGGACGGCCGTAATCAGCCCCAGCATTTT | CASSTGDGRNQPQHF
TRBJ2-7 | many | NA | TRBV28 | TGTGCCAGCAGCCCCCCAGGGGCCTACGAGCAGTACTTC | CASSPPGAYEQYF
TRBJ2-7 | many | NA | TRBV5-1 | TGCGCCAGCAGACCGAACGACAGCCCACTCTACGAGCAGTACTTC | CASRPNDSPLYEQYF
TRBJ1-6 | NA | NA | TRBV5-1 | TGCGCGGGATGGCCGGAAACCTATAATTCACCCCTCCACTTT | CAGWPETYNSPLHF
TRBJ1-2 | many | NA | TRBV27 | TGTGCCAGCAGACCGGACGGGAACTATGGCTACACCTTC | CASRPDGNYGYTF
TRBJ1-2 | few | NA | TRBV28 | TGTGCCAGCAGTTTCGGCAGGTCCCCCTATGGCTACACCTTC | CASSFGRSPYGYTF
TRBJ2-5 | few | TRBD1 | TRBV9 | TGTGCCAGCAGCCAACAGGGGCAAGAGACCCAGTACTTC | CASSQQGQETQYF
TRBJ1-1 | few | NA | TRBV5-1 | TGCGCCAGCAGCTTTCAGGGCGCTGAAGCTTTCTTT | CASSFQGAEAFF
TRBJ2-5 | many | NA | TRBV4-1 | TGCGCCAGCAGCCAAGTTCGAGTGCCCTTTCAGCGGACCCAGTACTTC | CASSQVRVPFQRTQYF
TRBJ2-4 | many | NA | TRBV3-1 | TGTGCCAGCAGCCAAGATTCCAGGTTGAACATTCAGTACTTC | CASSQDSRLNIQYF
TRBJ1-6 | NA | TRBD1 | TRBV20-1 | TGCAGTGCTAGAGATCCTCAACAGGGGACTTACTATAATTCACCCCTCCACTTT | CSARDPQQGTYYNSPLHF
TRBJ1-5 | many | TRBD1 | TRBV12-3/TRBV12-4 | TGTGCCAGCAGCTTGGGGACAGGGGTTCAGCCCCAGCATTTT | CASSLGTGVQPQHF
TRBJ2-2 | many | TRBD2 | TRBV27 | TGTGCCAGCAGCCTCCTAGCGGGAGCCAGGACCGGGGAGCTGTTTTTT | CASSLLAGARTGELFF
TRBJ1-4 | NA | TRBD1 | TRBV6-1 | TGTGCCAGCACGACCCGACAGGGTAATGGAAAACTGTTTTTT | CASTTRQGNGKLFF
TRBJ2-2 | NA | NA | TRBV19 | TGTGCCAGTAGTATACATAGGGACCTCAACACCGGGGAGCTGTTTTTT | CASSIHRDLNTGELFF
TRBJ2-7 | many | NA | TRBV30 | TGTGCCTGGAGTGTACAATCTTGGGGGCAGTACTTC | CAWSVQSWGQYF
TRBJ2-7 | many | NA | TRBV9 | TGTGCCAGCAGCGTAGCCGTAGGGAACTACGAGCAGTACTTC | CASSVAVGNYEQYF
TRBJ2-1 | many | NA | TRBV29-1 | TGCAGCGTTGAAAAGTTGGCAGCAAACAATGAGCAGTTCTTC | CSVEKLAANNEQFF
TRBJ2-3 | many | NA | TRBV7-8 | TGTGCCAGCAGCCTTGCGGGACATAGCACAGATACGCAGTATTTT | CASSLAGHSTDTQYF
TRBJ2-5 | many | TRBD1 | TRBV28 | TGTGCCAGCAGTTTCGGGACAGTCCGGGAGACCCAGTACTTC | CASSFGTVRETQYF